A single sample is the source of the 31 T cell receptor beta chains below, sequenced in a study of T cell clones after liver transplantation. Method: immunoSEQ multiplex PCR; TCRdb's copy keeps in-frame clones and lacks some. The sample contains some 80,000 clones, roughly 80% of which appear only once. Sequences were derived from CD4+ T cells from blood, sampled 46 months after liver transplant. These receptors originate from a human patient who received a liver transplant. Some of these T cells may belong to the graft donor.

The count of this clone is one. V gene TRBV29-1 combines with J gene TRBJ1-1, with D unclear. The V gene's germline CDR1 is SQVTM and CDR2 ANQGSEA. Trimming took off 8 bases at V and 5 bases at J, with 27 bases between the two ends. The CDR3 runs to 16 residues. The DNA for the CDR3 is TGCAGCATTCCTTTCGGCGGATCCCGCACTGGGACTGAAGCTTTCTTT. Protein product: CSIPFGGSRTGTEAFF.

The gene calls are TRBV5-6 and TRBJ2-4; 8 bases map to TRBD2. Looked up from germline, CDR1 is SGHDT and CDR2 is YYEEEE. The CDR3 loop spans 19 amino acids. Germline trimming cut 4 bases from V and 0 bases from J; bases unmatched to any gene: 15. Written as DNA, the CDR3 is TGTGCCAGCAGCGCCCCACTAGCGGCGTCGATCCTAGCCAAAAACATTCAGTACTTC. Amino acids: CASSAPLAASILAKNIQYF.

V and J are TRBV5-4 and TRBJ2-5; 7 bases match TRBD1. Germline V CDR1 and CDR2: SGHNT, YYREEE (reference sequence). This CDR3 region has 14 residues. V dropped 2 bases and J dropped 4; count of bases not matched to a gene: 5. As DNA, the CDR3 is TGTGCCAGCAGCTTCAACAGGGGACGAGAGACCCAGTACTTC. Translated: CASSFNRGRETQYF.

V and J are TRBV9 and TRBJ2-2, with 10 bases that match TRBD2. V shed 5 bases, J shed 0 bases, and the junction held 1 base outside the gene matches. This CDR3 is 15 amino acids long. Germline values: CDR1 SGDLS, CDR2 YYNGEE. Here the CDR3 DNA reads TGTGCCAGCAGTCTAGCGGGAGCGAACACCGGGGAGCTGTTTTTT. Its protein product is CASSLAGANTGELFF. Drawing the rest from reference TRBV9 and TRBJ2-2, the complete variable domain is DSGVTQTPKHLITATGQRVTLRCSPRSGDLSVYWYQQSLDQGLQFLIQYYNGEERAKGNILERFSAQQFPDLHSELNLSSLELGDSALYFCASSLAGANTGELFFGEGSRLTVL.

The chain couples TRBV6-1 to TRBJ2-3, with 7 bases identical to TRBD2. Germline loops: CDR1 MNHNS, CDR2 SASEGT. Trimming at V came to 4 bases and at J to 2 bases, leaving 9 bases not matched to a gene. The CDR3 covers 16 residues. The CDR3 region has the DNA TGTGCCAGCAGTGCCGTGGGGGGGATGGCCACAGATACGCAGTATTTT. It translates to CASSAVGGMATDTQYF.

The chain has TRBV28 and TRBJ2-7; D is possibly TRBD1 (5 bases). Germline V gives CDR1 MDHEN, CDR2 SYDVKM. Between the trimmed V and J ends, which lost 4 bases and 6 bases, there was a span of 28 bases. The CDR3 is 18 residues long. This CDR3 is CASSSIRYLPLIQGEQYF. CDR3 DNA sequence: TGTGCCAGCAGTTCCATCCGTTACTTGCCCCTTATTCAGGGCGAGCAGTACTTC.

This sequence joins TRBV6-1 and TRBJ1-5; 8 nucleotides align to TRBD1. The germline CDR1 and CDR2 sequences are MNHNS and SASEGT. CDR3 size: 14 residues. V lost 6 bases to trimming and J lost 6 bases; unmatched junction nucleotides: 7. The CDR3 DNA reads as TGTGCCAGCAGCTCCGGGACAGGTAGTCAGCCCCAGCATTTT. Amino acid sequence: CASSSGTGSQPQHF.

The table lists this clone with a count of one. J is TRBJ2-3 and V is TRBV27; D tentatively fits TRBD1 or TRBD2 (5 bases each). The CDR3 is 16 amino acids. V lost 5 bases to trimming and J lost 0 bases, with 15 bases between them. Germline lookup yields CDR1 MNHEY and CDR2 SMNVEV (reference sequence). The CDR3 protein is CASSPRGDPSTDTQYF. CDR3 coding DNA: TGTGCCAGCAGTCCCAGAGGGGACCCTAGCACAGATACGCAGTATTTT.

This chain uses TRBV6-1 with TRBJ1-2; D perhaps matches TRBD1 (6 bases). The ends were cut back, 5 bases at V and 2 bases at J, with 15 bases in the middle. The CDR3 totals 15 residues. Germline CDR1 reads MNHNS; CDR2 reads SASEGT. The CDR3 sequence: CASSFGQTTNYGYTF. CDR3 DNA sequence: TGTGCCAGCAGTTTCGGACAGACTACCAACTATGGCTACACCTTC.

The chain has TRBV11-3 and TRBJ2-5; D unresolved. V lost 2 bases and J lost 2, with 3 bases in between. This CDR3 is built from 12 residues. CDR1 is SGHNT and CDR2 is YENEEA in the germline V gene. CDR3 coding DNA: TGTGCCAGCAGCTTAAATCAAGAGACCCAGTACTTC. Translation: CASSLNQETQYF.

This CDR3 is CASSPPLGGSFYNEQFF. The CDR3 DNA reads TGCGCCAGCAGCCCACCCCTTGGCGGGAGTTTCTACAATGAGCAGTTCTTC. The chain links TRBV4-1 to TRBJ2-1; 7 bases align to TRBD2. J gave up 3 bases and V 4 bases, and 12 bases lay outside the gene matches. CDR1 and CDR2 from the germline V gene are MGHRA and YSYEKL. The CDR3 covers 17 residues.

This CDR3 is CASSSSRGSNQPQHF. DNA for the CDR3: TGTGCCAGCAGCTCCTCCCGGGGTAGCAATCAGCCCCAGCATTTT. The rearrangement uses TRBV7-8 and TRBJ1-5; no firm D call. The CDR3 spans 15 residues. Germline CDR1 reads SGHVS; CDR2 reads FQNEAQ. Trimming removed 4 bases at V and 0 bases at J, with 10 bases between.

The chain joins TRBV18 to TRBJ1-2; tentatively, D is TRBD1 (6 bases). This CDR3 region has 13 residues. The ends were cut back, 8 bases at V and 3 bases at J, with 13 bases in the middle. Germline V gene data show CDR1 as KGHSH and CDR2 as LQKENI. CDR3 nucleotide sequence: TGTGCCAGCGCAGGGGTCGCTTACTATGGCTACACCTTC. This translates into CASAGVAYYGYTF.

The gene calls are TRBV9 and TRBJ1-2; TRBD1 is a possible D gene (5 bases). V lost 0 bases, J lost 6 bases, and 9 bases lay in between. Germline V lookup: CDR1 SGDLS, CDR2 YYNGEE. The CDR3 consists of 13 residues. The CDR3 coding sequence is TGTGCCAGCAGCGTAGAACCAGGGCATGGCTACACCTTC. Amino acids: CASSVEPGHGYTF.

The chain joins TRBV6-5 to TRBJ2-1, with D possibly being TRBD2 (5 bases). Trimming cost V 5 bases and J 5 bases, with 10 bases left between them. Germline CDR1 and CDR2: MNHEY and SVGAGI. The CDR3 length is 13 residues. CDR3 bases: TGTGCCAGCAGTACTAGGACTCACAATGAGCAGTTCTTC. Translated, it gives CASSTRTHNEQFF.

This rearrangement joins TRBV7-8 to TRBJ2-5, with 11 bases identical to TRBD2. The junction had 8 bases not matched to a gene; V was cut back by 6 bases and J by 5 bases. The CDR3 totals 15 residues. Per the germline V gene, CDR1 is SGHVS and CDR2 is FQNEAQ. Here the CDR3 reads CASRALAGGRETQYF. DNA of the CDR3: TGTGCCAGCAGAGCGCTAGCGGGAGGTAGGGAGACCCAGTACTTC.

This chain uses TRBV5-1 with TRBJ1-2; D is ambiguous. CDR3 size: 14 residues. Trimming pared 2 bases from V and 0 bases from J, leaving 8 bases between. Germline lookup yields CDR1 SGHRS and CDR2 YFSETQ. The CDR3 sequence: CASSFYVANYGYTF. The CDR3 nucleotides are TGCGCCAGCAGCTTTTATGTAGCTAACTATGGCTACACCTTC.

The genes are TRBV5-1 and TRBJ1-3, with D maybe TRBD1 (6 bases). V shed 4 bases and J shed 0 bases, with 14 bases lying between them. The CDR3 spans 16 residues. Germline assignment: CDR1 SGHRS and CDR2 YFSETQ. CDR3: CASSPWGGLSGNTIYF. CDR3 nucleotide sequence: TGCGCCAGCAGCCCCTGGGGGGGGCTCTCTGGAAACACCATATATTTT.

The V call is TRBV7-2, the J call TRBJ2-5; TRBD1 matches at 9 bases. The trim removed 5 bases at V and 4 bases at J, leaving 17 bases unmatched. This CDR3 contains 18 residues. Germline V gene lookup returns CDR1 SGHTA and CDR2 FQGNSA. The CDR3 loop reads CASSRPPGTGSFGETQYF. Written as DNA, the CDR3 is TGTGCCAGCAGCCGTCCCCCTGGGACAGGGTCGTTCGGAGAGACCCAGTACTTC.

This chain uses TRBV15 with TRBJ1-5, with TRBD1 matching over 8 bases. This CDR3 comprises 15 residues. In germline, CDR1 is LNHNV, CDR2 YYDKDF (reference sequence). The V segment lost 6 bases and the J segment 3 bases; nucleotides outside the gene matches: 7. The CDR3 loop is CATSPGTGYNQPQHF. CDR3 coding DNA: TGTGCCACCAGTCCCGGGACAGGCTACAATCAGCCCCAGCATTTT.

CDR3 DNA sequence: TGTGCCAGCAGCTTCGGGACTAGCGGGAGACGGGATACGCAGTATTTT. Translation gives CASSFGTSGRRDTQYF. V and J are TRBV11-2 and TRBJ2-3; 14 positions match TRBD2. The CDR3 length is 16 residues. Unmatched junction bases numbered 5, after V lost 3 bases and J lost 6 bases. Germline-derived CDR1 and CDR2 are SGHAT and FQNNGV. Together with reference TRBV11-2 and TRBJ2-3, the CDR3 gives the full variable domain: EAGVAQSPRYKIIEKRQSVAFWCNPISGHATLYWYQQILGQGPKLLIQFQNNGVVDDSQLPKDRFSAERLKGVDSTLKIQPAKLEDSAVYLCASSFGTSGRRDTQYFGPGTRLTVL.

This chain uses TRBV18 with TRBJ1-2; D gene uncertain. CDR3 length: 15 amino acids. The V end lost 4 bases, the J end lost 6 bases, and 18 bases lay between the germline ends. Per the germline V gene, CDR1 is KGHSH and CDR2 is LQKENI. CDR3 nucleotide sequence: TGTGCCAGCTCACTTCTTGAGTCCCCTGGAGATGGCTACACCTTC. Amino acid sequence: CASSLLESPGDGYTF.

The chain couples TRBV6-5 to TRBJ2-7, with D possibly being TRBD1 or TRBD2 (5 bases each). The CDR3 is made up of 13 amino acids. V dropped 7 bases and J dropped 6 bases, with 16 bases sitting between them. Germline V gene lookup returns CDR1 MNHEY and CDR2 SVGAGI. The CDR3 DNA sequence: TGTGCCAGCAATCGGGGACCTGAGAGCGAGCAGTACTTC. This gives the protein CASNRGPESEQYF.

The chain is built from TRBV18 and TRBJ2-1, with 8 bases fitting TRBD1. J gave up 7 bases and V 6 bases, and 8 bases lay outside the gene matches. The CDR3 is 14 residues long. Germline CDR1 is KGHSH and CDR2 is LQKENI. DNA for the CDR3: TGTGCCAGCTCTCCCCGGGACAGGAGGAATGAGCAGTTCTTC. Translation: CASSPRDRRNEQFF.

The chain employs TRBV29-1 and TRBJ1-2, with D perhaps TRBD1 (6 bases). V shed 6 bases and J shed 1 base, with 24 bases lying between them. Germline loops: CDR1 SQVTM, CDR2 ANQGSEA. There are 17 residues in the CDR3. The CDR3 DNA reads TGCAGCGTCGACCATGGGGGGGCGGCCCCGATTAACTATGGCTACACCTTC. This sequence encodes CSVDHGGAAPINYGYTF.

The chain has TRBV5-1 and TRBJ2-7; possibly TRBD1 for D (6 bases). This CDR3 comprises 15 residues. Germline assignment: CDR1 SGHRS and CDR2 YFSETQ. Trimming stripped 2 bases from V and 0 bases from J, with 12 bases between. As DNA, the CDR3 is TGCGCCAGCAGCTTCACAGGGCTTCGCTCCTACGAGCAGTACTTC. Translation: CASSFTGLRSYEQYF.

The chain combines TRBV6-4 with TRBJ2-3, with D possibly matching TRBD2 (5 bases). The V end lost 2 bases, the J end lost 6 bases, and 9 bases lay between the germline ends. This CDR3 is built from 13 residues. Germline V CDR1 and CDR2: MRHNA, SNTAGT. DNA for the CDR3: TGTGCCAGCAGTGACCAGCGAGGGGATACGCAGTATTTT. It encodes CASSDQRGDTQYF.

The rearrangement joins TRBV4-1 to TRBJ2-7, with TRBD1 identical over 8 bases. This CDR3 contains 16 residues. CDR1 is MGHRA and CDR2 is YSYEKL in the germline V gene. J lost 0 bases, V lost 2 bases, and 6 bases had no gene match. Here the CDR3 DNA reads TGCGCCAGCAGCCAACCGACAGGGGCTTTCTCCTACGAGCAGTACTTC. This codes for CASSQPTGAFSYEQYF.

The chain couples TRBV28 to TRBJ2-1; D may be TRBD1 (5 bases). The CDR3 is 16 residues long. Between the trimmed V and J ends, which lost 3 bases and 1 base, there was a span of 13 bases. The germline CDR1 and CDR2 sequences are MDHEN and SYDVKM. The CDR3 DNA is TGTGCCAGCAGTTTCAAGGGGCGCGGATCCTACAATGAGCAGTTCTTC. The encoded protein is CASSFKGRGSYNEQFF.

The genes are TRBV9 and TRBJ1-5; D not certain. The CDR3 totals 14 residues. V lost 3 bases and J lost 5, with 12 bases in between. Germline V gene lookup returns CDR1 SGDLS and CDR2 YYNGEE. The CDR3 is CASSAGRRDQPQHF. The CDR3 nucleotides read TGTGCCAGCAGCGCCGGACGTCGTGATCAGCCCCAGCATTTT.

The chain links TRBV5-1 to TRBJ2-5; tentative D call: TRBD2 (6 bases). V was shortened by 6 bases and J by 6 bases, with 24 bases between the two germline ends. In germline, CDR1 is SGHRS, CDR2 YFSETQ. The CDR3 runs 16 residues. The CDR3 is CASTPEGTPRRQTQYF. In DNA, the CDR3 is TGCGCCAGCACTCCGGAAGGGACTCCCCGAAGGCAGACCCAGTACTTC.